This TCR beta chain was captured in a study of blood T cell repertoires in COVID-19. With 5 bases clipped from V and 2 bases from J, the junction kept 9 bases outside the gene matches. The CDR3 has 17 residues. CDR1 GTSNPN and CDR2 SVGIG come from the germline V gene (reference sequence). Generated by immunoSEQ multiplex PCR, the TCRdb table keeps only in-frame clones and is missing some. The table shows around 400,000 clones, with roughly 90% occurring only once. This chain uses TRBV30 with TRBJ2-1, with TRBD2 matching 13 bases. The specimen was PBMCs or T cells enriched from blood (not recorded which). This clonotype was sampled from a woman in her 40s who had been exposed to COVID-19. CDR3 DNA: TGTGCCTGGTCAAAGGGGACTAGCGGGGATCCCTACAATGAGCAGTTCTTC. This gives the protein CAWSKGTSGDPYNEQFF.